This note documents a single T cell receptor beta chain sequence. Antigen unknown. V gave up 6 bases and J gave up 3 bases, with 12 bases separating them. Per germline, CDR1 GTSNPN and CDR2 SVGIG (reference sequence). The CDR3 contains 13 residues. The sample is drawn from a study of CD4 T cells in relation to SARS-CoV-2 and coronaviruses. Sequencing used immunoSEQ multiplex PCR; TCRdb keeps in-frame clones, though not all of them. The sample lists some 11,000 clones; 70% to 85% were seen once. Before the COVID-19 pandemic, during about 2011-2019, CD4+ T cells were taken from unexposed donors. CD4+ T cells were isolated from the cells after around 10 days of culture. Cells permitting, SARS-CoV-2 S/N and four cold-coronavirus spikes were tested on unexposed-donor CD4+ T cells.

This sequence joins TRBV30 and TRBJ1-3; D possibly corresponds to TRBD1 (6 bases). The sequence was obtained from a human donor in good health. The sample comprised CD4+ T cells from PBMCs, cultured in vitro. The CDR3: CACETGYGNTIYF. The CDR3 coding sequence is TGTGCCTGTGAAACAGGGTATGGAAACACCATATATTTT.